In its sample, the clone carrying this T cell receptor beta chain was seen a few times. The CDR3 runs 13 residues. Germline assignment: CDR1 MGHDK and CDR2 SYGVNS. The ends were cut back, 8 bases at V and 8 bases at J, with 15 bases in the middle. Assay used: immunoSEQ multiplex PCR; TCRdb lists only in-frame clones, some missing. The sample contains under 200,000 clones, approximately 77% of which appear only once. This specimen belongs to a study of cytotoxic CD8 clonotypes in ibrutinib-treated CLL. Across the whole study: In all, under twelve patients were relapsed/refractory, approximately 16 were treatment-naive and 17 were IGHV unmutated. Roughly 25 partial and 2 complete responses; at median approximately 70 months, about 14 remitted, around twelve progressed.

This receptor was obtained from a human donor with chronic lymphocytic leukemia. The chain combines TRBV25-1 with TRBJ1-4; D is undetermined. Source: PBMCs, taken after 12 months of ibrutinib treatment. CDR3 in amino acids: CASARPGKEKLFF. The CDR3 coding sequence is TGTGCCAGCGCCAGACCGGGAAAGGAAAAACTGTTTTTT.